What follows is one T cell receptor beta chain and its context. CDR3 length equals 14 residues. The data are from a study of T cells expressing NK-cell markers. For the study at large: Seven of the eight sequenced donors were HCMV-seropositive; one was seronegative.

Beta-chain TCR cDNA was generated via 5'RACE template switching with UMIs. TCRdb re-called the 5' RACE reads and gives one entry per CDR3 protein, without DNA. Its clone listing holds 500,000 to 700,000 distinct CDR3 sequences. This clonotype was obtained from a man aged 18 to 29 in good health. The sample comprised blood T cells: a sorted CD56 or NKG2C T cell subset, CD4+ or CD8+ T cells, or bulk PBMC T cells (not recorded which). The gene calls are TRBV12-3 or TRBV12-4 and TRBJ2-5. CDR3 amino acids: CASSLGAFTETQYF.